The rows below give T cell receptor beta chains drawn from one sample of a study of cytomegalovirus exposure and HLA in healthy donors. Data came from immunoSEQ multiplex PCR; TCRdb stores just in-frame clones and leaves some out. In the table there are roughly 130,000 clones, around 77% of which are singletons. Sequenced material: PBMCs. The receptors originated from a woman between 45 and 60 years old in good health and CMV-seronegative. CDR3s include the opening cysteine and the closing phenylalanine or tryptophan. Fields, in order: D gene, J gene, V gene, CDR3 protein, CDR3 DNA. The D gene is left open where the match is weak.

d_gene: TRBD2
j_gene: TRBJ2-7
v_gene: TRBV28
CDR3aa: CASRRLAGASVITYEQYF
CDR3nt: TGTGCCAGCAGGCGACTAGCGGGAGCCTCCGTAATTACCTACGAGCAGTACTTC

d_gene: .
j_gene: TRBJ1-2
v_gene: TRBV7-2
CDR3aa: CASPPHRESDGYTF
CDR3nt: TGTGCCAGCCCCCCGCACAGGGAATCGGACGGCTACACCTTC

d_gene: TRBD1
j_gene: TRBJ1-5
v_gene: TRBV14
CDR3aa: CASSQEGARDRDSNQPQHF
CDR3nt: TGTGCCAGCAGCCAAGAAGGGGCCCGGGACAGGGATAGCAATCAGCCCCAGCATTTT

d_gene: .
j_gene: TRBJ2-3
v_gene: TRBV7-9
CDR3aa: CASSFERLTDTQYF
CDR3nt: TGTGCCAGCAGCTTCGAGCGGCTCACAGATACGCAGTATTTT

d_gene: .
j_gene: TRBJ1-5
v_gene: TRBV18
CDR3aa: CASSPQGPGLNQPQHF
CDR3nt: TGTGCCAGCTCACCACAGGGTCCGGGACTGAATCAGCCCCAGCATTTT

d_gene: .
j_gene: TRBJ1-1
v_gene: TRBV6-4
CDR3aa: CATPGLRVKTEAFF
CDR3nt: TGTGCCACCCCCGGGCTGAGGGTGAAGACTGAAGCTTTCTTT

d_gene: TRBD1
j_gene: TRBJ1-1
v_gene: TRBV18
CDR3aa: CASSPFTRGQGMNTEAFF
CDR3nt: TGTGCCAGCTCACCATTCACCCGGGGACAGGGCATGAACACTGAAGCTTTCTTT

d_gene: TRBD2
j_gene: TRBJ2-4
v_gene: TRBV28
CDR3aa: CASSPSGNTKNIQYF
CDR3nt: TGTGCCAGCAGTCCTAGCGGGAATACCAAAAACATTCAGTACTTC

d_gene: TRBD2
j_gene: TRBJ2-5
v_gene: TRBV29-1
CDR3aa: CSGTSGQETQYF
CDR3nt: TGCAGCGGGACTAGCGGACAAGAGACCCAGTACTTC

d_gene: .
j_gene: TRBJ1-5
v_gene: TRBV7-9
CDR3aa: CASSLTAHNSNQPQNF
CDR3nt: TGTGCCAGCAGCTTGACAGCTCATAATAGCAATCAGCCCCAGAATTTT

d_gene: TRBD2
j_gene: TRBJ2-7
v_gene: TRBV28
CDR3aa: CASSPEREAIYEQYF
CDR3nt: TGTGCCAGCAGTCCTGAGCGGGAGGCCATATACGAGCAGTACTTC

d_gene: .
j_gene: TRBJ2-3
v_gene: TRBV7-3
CDR3aa: CASSLSGSSTDTQYF
CDR3nt: TGTGCCAGCAGCTTAAGCGGATCTAGCACAGATACGCAGTATTTT